These 11 T cell receptor beta chains share one sample of origin, sequenced in a study of CD8+ T cells in alopecia areata. Sequencing used cDNA as its template, made by extracting RNA and reverse transcribing it. Profiled with immunoSEQ multiplex PCR; TCRdb holds only in-frame clones, not every one. The sample consists of 150,000 to 200,000 clones, around three fifths of them appearing once. The sample's treatment: oral pan-JAK inhibitor, 5-10 mg twice daily. The material sequenced was CD4+ T cells sorted from blood, taken at week 24, from a patient treated with tofacitinib. The receptors derive from a human donor with alopecia areata.

V gene TRBV10-3 combines with J gene TRBJ2-5; D not resolved. The CDR3 loop spans 14 amino acids. Trimming removed 0 bases at V and 2 bases at J, with 7 bases between. Germline lookup yields CDR1 ENHRY and CDR2 SYGVKD. DNA for the CDR3: TGTGCCATCAGTGAGTCTTCAGGTCAAGAGACCCAGTACTTC. Residues: CAISESSGQETQYF.

The rearrangement joins TRBV5-1 to TRBJ1-3, with D unclear. Germline CDR1 reads SGHRS; CDR2 reads YFSETQ. Trimming removed 0 bases from V and 4 bases from J, with 8 bases in between. This CDR3 contains 14 residues. The chain's CDR3 is CASSLDGWGNTIYF. DNA of the CDR3: TGCGCCAGCAGCTTGGACGGGTGGGGAAACACCATATATTTT.

The sample holds a few counts of this clone. As DNA, the CDR3 is TGCGCCAGCAGTCATACCTCCCGGAGGATAGGCACAGATACGCAGTATTTT. This sequence encodes CASSHTSRRIGTDTQYF. The rearrangement links TRBV23-1 to TRBJ2-3, with D possibly being TRBD2 (5 bases). TRBV23-1 is assigned to the ORF class and has an uncertain function. The length of the CDR3 is 17 residues. The V and J ends lost 3 bases and 1 base respectively, with 17 bases between them.

CDR3 amino acids: CASSQAGQRLEAFF. The DNA for the CDR3 is TGTGCCAGCAGCCAAGCCGGACAGCGTCTTGAAGCTTTCTTT. The rearrangement uses TRBV14 and TRBJ1-1, with TRBD1 as a possible D gene (6 bases). V was pared by 1 base and J by 7 bases, with 13 bases between. The CDR3 is made up of 14 amino acids. The V gene's germline CDR1 is SGHDN and CDR2 FVKESK.

The chain recombines TRBV18 with TRBJ2-7, with D tentatively TRBD2 (5 bases). V was pared by 2 bases and J by 6 bases, with 11 bases between. Germline lookup yields CDR1 KGHSH and CDR2 LQKENI. This CDR3 has 13 residues. The CDR3 region is CASSPVTGSEQYF. Written as DNA, the CDR3 is TGTGCCAGCTCACCAGTTACGGGGTCCGAGCAGTACTTC.

The V and J genes are TRBV7-9 and TRBJ2-3; D gene ambiguous. The CDR3 spans 12 residues. Trimming stripped 3 bases from V and 5 bases from J, with 6 bases between. Germline CDR1 SEHNR, CDR2 FQNEAQ (reference sequence). Here the CDR3 DNA reads TGTGCCAGCAGCTTCACGGGAGATACGCAGTATTTT. Translating it yields CASSFTGDTQYF.

This clone was observed a handful of times. The CDR3 is CASTAGTGQYF. CDR3 bases: TGTGCCAGCACCGCCGGGACAGGACAGTACTTC. The chain has TRBV6-5 and TRBJ2-7; the match to TRBD1 covers 8 bases. V shed 7 bases and J 10 bases; nucleotides not matched to a gene: 6. CDR3 size: 11 residues. The germline V gene has CDR1 MNHEY and CDR2 SVGAGI.

In the case of this clone: Relative to the germline gene, one junction end is altered; a read error may explain this. The chain is built from TRBV7-9 and TRBJ2-7; 7 nucleotides match TRBD1. This CDR3 has 12 residues. Germline V gene sequence: CDR1 SEHNR, CDR2 FQNEAQ (reference sequence). The CDR3 protein is CASSSQGDTNEF. CDR3 bases: TGTGCCAGCAGCTCCCAGGGGGACACAAACGAGTTC.

The J gene is TRBJ1-3, the V gene TRBV30; TRBD1 aligns across 7 bases. The CDR3 is 14 residues long. Unmatched junction bases numbered 7, after V lost 3 bases and J lost 5 bases. The V gene's germline CDR1 is GTSNPN and CDR2 SVGIG (reference sequence). The CDR3 reads CAWRKGTDRNTIYF. CDR3 DNA sequence: TGTGCCTGGAGAAAAGGGACAGATAGAAACACCATATATTTT. Complete variable domain (other parts from reference TRBV30 and TRBJ1-3): SQTIHQWPATLVQPVGSPLSLECTVEGTSNPNLYWYRQAAGRGLQLLFYSVGIGQISSEVPQNLSASRPQDRQFILSSKKLLLSDSGFYLCAWRKGTDRNTIYFGEGSWLTVV.

The rearrangement joins TRBV5-1 to TRBJ2-3; 7 bases are shared with TRBD1. The CDR3 runs 17 residues. Unmatched junction bases numbered 9, after V lost 1 base and J lost 1 base. Germline V gene lookup returns CDR1 SGHRS and CDR2 YFSETQ. The CDR3 loop reads CASSLTTGVIGTDTQYF. CDR3 in DNA: TGCGCCAGCAGCTTGACCACAGGGGTAATCGGCACAGATACGCAGTATTTT.

The chain is built from TRBV2 and TRBJ2-1; maybe TRBD2 (6 bases). Trimming stripped 7 bases from V and 7 bases from J, with 14 bases between. The CDR3 is made up of 13 amino acids. The V gene's germline CDR1 is SNHLY and CDR2 FYNNEI. The CDR3 nucleotides are TGTGCCAGCACCCCTGGGGGGTTTAATGAGCAGTTCTTC. This gives the protein CASTPGGFNEQFF.